This T cell receptor (beta chain) was sequenced in a study of beta chain features in type 1 diabetes (dated by TCRdb to the late 2010s). About the study as a whole: Mean age, gender distribution, total cell number and subset yield were not different between patients and healthy donors. A total of some 110 million sorted cells were examined across all samples, and the number of cells per subset was strongly correlated with RNA yield. The study compared the TCRB repertoires of sorted circulating CD4+ T cell subsets in recently diagnosed type 1 diabetes patients with those in matched healthy donors. Regulatory and stem cell-like memory subsets were obtained from only 8 patients and about 8 healthy donors, while naive and central memory subsets were obtained from all 28 donors.

CDR3 length: 14 amino acids, cysteine to phenylalanine. Left in the record is the CDR3 DNA by itself, 42 bases read in frame from the first base. The germline V gene (reference sequence) provides CDR1 SGHNT and CDR2 YYREEE. V is cut by 0 bases and J by 4 bases, and the space between the germline ends is 9 bases. Findings and caveats that apply to the study as a whole: A moderate but significant shortening of TCRB CDR3 length was observed in type 1 diabetes patients in all four CD4+ subsets. At VDJ recombination sites, patients with type 1 diabetes made fewer insertions and deleted more nucleotides, a pattern implying thymic rearrangement abnormalities. Because cDNA rather than genomic DNA was sequenced, highly expressing activated cells could have been over-represented, although no difference in activation and CD3 levels was found between groups. Naive, central memory and regulatory TCRB repertoires appeared to be more similar among patients than among healthy donors. PCR might favor shorter templates, but patient and control samples were amplified and corrected together, so any skew would affect both groups equally. Because small numbers of individuals were included in the HLA sub-analyses, any influence of HLA type on TCRB rearrangement was left unresolved.

Each donor gave one peripheral blood draw, averaging about 100 mL, which was collected into heparinised tubes. A BD FACSAria II and a panel including CD45RO, CCR7, CD25, CD127, CD95 and CD27 were used to sort naive, central memory, regulatory and stem cell-like memory CD4+ T cells. All sorted populations exceeded 95% purity. Right away, PBMCs were isolated by Lymphoprep density gradient centrifugation and were stained directly, with no culture step. So that batch effects would be minimized, each experiment stained and sorted samples in pairs, pairing one healthy donor with one patient. The High Capacity cDNA Reverse Transcription Kit was used to reverse transcribe all of the isolated RNA, meaning that expressed TCRB transcripts were what got sequenced. Deep immunoSEQ sequencing was performed on naive, central memory and regulatory T cell samples, with an average of roughly 3.6 million total reads per sample. After sorted cells were lysed in RLT buffer, RNA was extracted with DNase-treated RNeasy Micro or Mini kits, with the choice depending on cell number. To prevent cross-contamination, each cell subset was processed individually, whereas patient and healthy donor samples were processed jointly. Using the immunoSEQ multiplex PCR, TCRB sequences were amplified from cDNA into 87-bp fragments spanning the CDR3 region. Sequencing of the amplicons was done on the Illumina HiSeq platform. The authors' pipeline ran thus. Synthetic template baselines were used to correct PCR bias computationally, reads within Hamming distance 2 were collapsed, and singletons that could not be merged were discarded. Reads were aligned against IMGT to assign V, D and J genes, CDR3 length and insertions or deletions at six rearrangement sites. Within each subset, clonotype counts were normalized to sorted cell number, and only after that were true diversity and Gini coefficients computed with the tcR R package. The overlap coefficient, calculated on TCRB nucleotide sequences, was used to quantify repertoire sharing. Out-of-frame TCRB sequences from naive cells were analyzed as a proxy for the pre-selection repertoire. TCRdb stores this immuneACCESS table with in-frame sequences only. Part of the clones is absent; in the studies checked, under half of the shortfall reflects unresolved V genes, and no reason is known for the rest. That table supplies the V and J calls and clone size; D and trimming were determined from the DNA. In this sample the table shows over 350,000 clones, approximately 16% of which occur a single time. 0.019% of the sample lies in the top ten.

This clone was detected a few times. Its antigen has not been determined. Per-nucleotide qualities are absent, and no much larger clonotype sits a single base away. This clonotype originated in a woman between 18 and 30 years old in good health. The sequenced sample consisted of naive CD4+ T cells from blood. The cell subset or site label here, explained by the study, means: true naive CD4+ T cells. Recombination linked TRBV5-4 to TRBJ2-3; a weak D assignment points to TRBD1 (6 bases agree). The nucleotide sequence reads as follows: TGTGCCAGCAGCTTGGGGACAGCGGCAGATACGCAGTATTTT. It is translated as CASSLGTAADTQYF.